The 14 T cell receptor beta chains below were found in one sample sequenced in a study of cytomegalovirus exposure and HLA in healthy donors. PCR used 60 Vbeta primers and 13 Jbeta primers. The method was immunoSEQ multiplex PCR; TCRdb's version includes in-frame clones alone and lacks a portion of them. The sample has roughly 86,000 clones, around 69% seen once; the top ten hold roughly 3.9%. The sequencing input was PBMCs. These receptors were taken from a man under 40 in good health and CMV-seronegative.

This clone was recorded only once. The genes are TRBV7-9 and TRBJ1-2, with D uncertain. The V gene's germline CDR1 is SEHNR and CDR2 FQNEAQ (reference sequence). This CDR3 has 15 amino acids. Trimming took 0 bases from V and 4 from J, leaving 12 bases between them. For the CDR3, the DNA is TGTGCCAGCAGCTTAGCGCGGCGGGGTAGCTATGGCTACACCTTC. Its translation is CASSLARRGSYGYTF.

CDR3 region: CASSAPQGSEAFF. The CDR3 bases are TGTGCCAGCAGCGCTCCTCAGGGATCGGAAGCTTTCTTT. V gene TRBV9 combines with J gene TRBJ1-1, with D tentatively TRBD1 (5 bases). CDR1 is SGDLS and CDR2 is YYNGEE in the germline V gene. The CDR3 extends over 13 amino acids. Trimming cost V 3 bases and J 8 bases, with 14 bases left between them. The variable domain in full, completed from reference TRBV9 and TRBJ1-1, reads DSGVTQTPKHLITATGQRVTLRCSPRSGDLSVYWYQQSLDQGLQFLIQYYNGEERAKGNILERFSAQQFPDLHSELNLSSLELGDSALYFCASSAPQGSEAFFGQGTRLTVV.

The V call is TRBV19, the J call TRBJ2-1, with D maybe TRBD2 (6 bases). This CDR3 has 14 residues. The germline V gene has CDR1 LNHDA and CDR2 SQIVND (reference sequence). Trimming removed 5 bases from V and 10 bases from J, with 18 bases in between. CDR3 loop: CASSPRQSGGEQFF. CDR3 DNA: TGTGCCAGTAGTCCCCGACAGAGTGGAGGGGAGCAGTTCTTC.

The table lists this clone with a few counts. V is TRBV6-6 and J is TRBJ1-1; 7 positions agree with TRBD1. The CDR3 extends over 13 amino acids. The germline V gene has CDR1 MNHNY and CDR2 SVGAGI (reference sequence). The V gene end was trimmed by 6 bases and the J gene end by 3 bases; junction bases not matched to a gene: 4. CDR3 protein: CASRQGPHTEAFF. Written as DNA, the CDR3 is TGTGCCAGCAGACAGGGGCCACACACTGAAGCTTTCTTT.

There are a few counts of this clone. This chain joins TRBV12-5 and TRBJ1-2, with D unresolved. CDR1 is LGHNT, CDR2 FRNRAP, per germline. V lost 4 bases and J 4 bases, leaving 7 bases between the germline ends. This CDR3 has 12 amino acids. CDR3 region: CASGSHIYGYTF. CDR3 nucleotide sequence: TGTGCTAGTGGTTCCCACATCTATGGCTACACCTTC.

The chain couples TRBV11-2 to TRBJ2-2; D is unresolved. Germline V gene lookup returns CDR1 SGHAT and CDR2 FQNNGV. The CDR3 contains 12 residues. Between the trimmed V and J ends, which lost 7 bases and 7 bases, there was a span of 10 bases. The CDR3: CASTKSVGELFF. The CDR3 nucleotides read TGTGCCAGCACGAAATCGGTCGGGGAGCTGTTTTTT.

This clone was picked up a small number of times. The genes are TRBV6-5 and TRBJ1-5, with D unclear. Germline-derived CDR1 and CDR2 are MNHEY and SVGAGI. This CDR3 has 14 residues. Between the trimmed V and J ends, which lost 7 bases and 2 bases, there was a span of 12 bases. CDR3 nucleotide sequence: TGTGCCAGCAAGCGGGATCCTGGCAATCAGCCCCAGCATTTT. Translation: CASKRDPGNQPQHF.

This chain links TRBV11-2 with TRBJ2-3; 8 bases line up with TRBD2. J was trimmed by 0 bases and V by 5 bases; bases with no gene match: 7. The CDR3 extends over 16 amino acids. Germline V gives CDR1 SGHAT, CDR2 FQNNGV. CDR3 coding DNA: TGTGCCAGCAGCCCCCGGGTAGCGGGGAGCACAGATACGCAGTATTTT. Translation: CASSPRVAGSTDTQYF.

The chain carries TRBV5-1 and TRBJ1-1; D may be TRBD1 (6 bases). Germline V gives CDR1 SGHRS, CDR2 YFSETQ. V lost 4 bases and J 7 bases, leaving 11 bases between the germline ends. The CDR3 consists of 12 residues. CDR3 in amino acids: CASSRNRDEAFF. CDR3 DNA: TGCGCCAGCAGCCGAAACAGGGATGAAGCTTTCTTT.

In this sample, this clone turned up a few times. At one end the junction does not follow the germline gene, possibly because of a read error. The V and J genes are TRBV7-9 and TRBJ1-2, with D tentatively TRBD1 (5 bases). This CDR3 region has 15 residues. The germline gives CDR1 SEHNR, CDR2 FQNEAQ (reference sequence). Here the CDR3 DNA reads TGTTCCAGCAGCTTAGCGGTCGGGGGAACTGTTGGCTACACCTTC. This gives the protein CSSSLAVGGTVGYTF.

The chain links TRBV4-1 to TRBJ2-5; 8 bases agree with TRBD2. TRBJ2-7 matches the DNA end more closely, so the J call is doubtful. CDR1 MGHRA and CDR2 YSYEKL come from the germline V gene. CDR3 length equals 14 residues. CDR3 residues: CASSPRQRETEQYF. In DNA form, the CDR3 reads TGCGCCAGCAGCCCGCGGCAGCGGGAGACCGAGCAGTACTTC.

This chain uses TRBV19 with TRBJ1-5, with TRBD1 matching 11 bases. This CDR3 is built from 18 residues. Germline CDR1 reads LNHDA; CDR2 reads SQIVND (reference sequence). The V gene end was trimmed by 8 bases and the J gene end by 2 bases; junction bases not matched to a gene: 14. The CDR3 here is CASGWGQGVIDGNQPQHF. In nucleotides, the CDR3 is TGTGCCAGTGGATGGGGACAGGGGGTGATAGATGGCAATCAGCCCCAGCATTTT. The full variable domain, its missing parts supplied by reference TRBV19 and TRBJ1-5, is DGGITQSPKYLFRKEGQNVTLSCEQNLNHDAMYWYRQDPGQGLRLIYYSQIVNDFQKGDIAEGYSVSREKKESFPLTVTSAQKNPTAFYLCASGWGQGVIDGNQPQHFGDGTRLSIL.

The CDR3 protein is CATYTGLQLDTQYF. The CDR3 coding sequence is TGTGCCACCTACACCGGACTTCAATTAGATACGCAGTATTTT. V and J are TRBV7-2 and TRBJ2-3; D may be TRBD2 (5 bases). CDR3 length: 14 residues. CDR1 is SGHTA and CDR2 is FQGNSA in the germline V gene. Deletions cut 10 bases from V and 5 bases from J, with 19 bases between.

The V and J genes are TRBV5-1 and TRBJ1-2; D is possibly TRBD1 (5 bases). This CDR3 region has 12 residues. Germline V gene data show CDR1 as SGHRS and CDR2 as YFSETQ. V was trimmed by 5 bases and J by 6 bases, leaving 11 bases between them. For the CDR3, the DNA is TGCGCCAGCAGATCCAGGGAGGATGGCTACACCTTC. Protein: CASRSREDGYTF. Using reference TRBV5-1 and TRBJ1-2 for the parts outside the CDR3, the full variable domain is KAGVTQTPRYLIKTRGQQVTLSCSPISGHRSVSWYQQTPGQGLQFLFEYFSETQRNKGNFPGRFSGRQFSNSRSEMNVSTLELGDSALYLCASRSREDGYTFGSGTRLTVV.